This TCR beta chain was sequenced for a study of IL-32 and malignant T cell survival in cutaneous lymphoma (dated by TCRdb to the early 2020s). The study in broad terms: High-throughput TCR sequencing tested whether surviving TCR Vbeta+ T cells in IL-32 cultures were the malignant clone rather than benign T cells sharing that Vbeta. Samples from a couple of CTCL donors were studied by high-throughput TCR sequencing, and IL-32beta was confirmed to support malignant T cell survival in vitro.

The CDR3 contains 11 residues, cysteine and phenylalanine counted. Only the CDR3 region is kept as DNA, spanning 33 bases read in frame from base 1. According to the germline V gene, CDR1 reads SQVTM and CDR2 reads ANQGSEA. Trimming removed 3 bases from V and 6 bases from J, leaving 6 bases between the germline ends. Genomic DNA was extracted with the QIAamp DNA Mini kit and was profiled by immunoSEQ with roughly 95-400 ng of DNA template. TCRdb re-hosts the immuneACCESS table, in-frame sequences only. Its copies lack some clones; in the studies checked, an unresolved V gene accounts for under half of them, and the cause for the rest is not known. The sample table holds roughly 2,200 clones, of which about 80% were seen once. The ten largest clones represent over 50% of the sample. The blood samples were obtained from patients with leukemic cutaneous T cell lymphoma (Sezary syndrome) who were treated at a US cutaneous lymphoma program. Ficoll centrifugation was used to isolate peripheral blood mononuclear cells from the blood of patients.

Turning to this clone: The antigen this receptor binds is unknown. No much larger clonotype is one base removed from it; base qualities were not supplied.

General conclusions and limits of the study: The exact culture duration for the TCR-sequenced samples was not stated in the methods. TCR sequencing showed that malignant T cell TCRs persisted after in vitro culture with IL-32beta. The kinetics of enhanced malignant T cell survival in culture differed somewhat between CTCL blood donors. IL-32beta appeared to support malignant T cell survival in vitro by inducing large CD14+ antigen-presenting cells that reduced apoptosis.

The chain joins TRBV29-1 to TRBJ2-1, with the D segment identity uncertain. The starting material was blood, obtained on day 0. This receptor was obtained from a human donor with cutaneous T cell lymphoma. The bases read TGCAGCGTTGACTCCGTCAATGAGCAGTTCTTC. It translates as CSVDSVNEQFF.